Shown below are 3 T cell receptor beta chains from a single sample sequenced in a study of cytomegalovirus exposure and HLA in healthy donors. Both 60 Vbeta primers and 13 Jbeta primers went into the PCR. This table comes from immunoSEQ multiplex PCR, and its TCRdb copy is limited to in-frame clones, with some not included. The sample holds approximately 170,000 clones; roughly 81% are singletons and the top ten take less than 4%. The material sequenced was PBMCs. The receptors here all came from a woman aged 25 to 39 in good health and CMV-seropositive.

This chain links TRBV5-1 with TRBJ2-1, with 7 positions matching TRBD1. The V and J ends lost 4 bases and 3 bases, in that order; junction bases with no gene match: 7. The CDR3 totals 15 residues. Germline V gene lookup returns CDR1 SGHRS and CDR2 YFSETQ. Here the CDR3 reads CASSPLGQLYNEQFF. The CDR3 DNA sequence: TGCGCCAGCAGCCCCCTGGGACAGCTCTACAATGAGCAGTTCTTC.

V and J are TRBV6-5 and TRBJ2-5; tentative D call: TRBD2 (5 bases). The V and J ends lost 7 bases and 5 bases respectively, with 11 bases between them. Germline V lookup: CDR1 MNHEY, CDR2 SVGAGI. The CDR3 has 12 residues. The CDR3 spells CASIGLEETQYF. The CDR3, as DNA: TGTGCCAGCATCGGACTGGAGGAGACCCAGTACTTC.

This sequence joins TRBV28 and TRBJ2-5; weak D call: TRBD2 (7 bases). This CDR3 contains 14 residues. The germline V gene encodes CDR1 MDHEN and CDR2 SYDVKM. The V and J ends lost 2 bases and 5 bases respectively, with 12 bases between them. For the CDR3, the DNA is TGTGCCAGCAGTTTAAGGGGGAGGGCCGAGACCCAGTACTTC. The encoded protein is CASSLRGRAETQYF.